These 4 T cell receptor beta chains came from one sample sequenced in a study of shared clonotypes between healthy human individuals. Measured with immunoSEQ multiplex PCR; TCRdb has only the in-frame clones, and not every one. The data hold around 620,000 clones, with approximately 95% observed a single time. CD8 cells regarded as naive lacked CD45RO, were positively chosen for CCR7, and omitted terminally differentiated effector memory CD45RA+ cells. The specimen sequenced was naive CD8+ T cells sorted from blood. The receptors shown here come from a woman aged 25 to 39 in good health.

J is TRBJ2-1 and V is TRBV4-1, with TRBD2 matching 9 bases. The germline CDR1 and CDR2 sequences are MGHRA and YSYEKL. The V segment lost 6 bases and the J segment 8 bases; nucleotides outside the gene matches: 14. The CDR3 covers 16 residues. CDR3 DNA sequence: TGCGCCAGCAGTCCCCGGGTGGCGGGAGGGTTGGATGAGCAGTTCTTC. Translated: CASSPRVAGGLDEQFF.

CDR3 DNA: TGTGCCAGCAGACCTCGACAGGGGTGGGTTGTCTATGGCTACACCTTC. This codes for CASRPRQGWVVYGYTF. The rearrangement joins TRBV27 to TRBJ1-2; the match to TRBD1 covers 8 bases. Germline CDR1 reads MNHEY; CDR2 reads SMNVEV (reference sequence). CDR3 length equals 16 residues. The V gene end was trimmed by 6 bases and the J gene end by 4 bases; junction bases not matched to a gene: 13.

The rearrangement links TRBV9 to TRBJ1-3; 7 bases are shared with TRBD1. CDR1 and CDR2 from the germline V gene are SGDLS and YYNGEE. V gave up 2 bases and J gave up 0 bases; unmatched junction bases: 2. The CDR3 is 15 residues long. The CDR3 nucleotides are TGTGCCAGCAGCGTGAGGGGGCTCTCTGGAAACACCATATATTTT. Translated: CASSVRGLSGNTIYF.

The gene calls are TRBV4-2 and TRBJ2-3; 13 nucleotides line up with TRBD2. CDR1 is LGHNA, CDR2 YNFKEQ, per germline. CDR3 length: 16 residues. Trimming removed 4 bases from V and 6 bases from J; junction bases left unmatched: 7. The chain's CDR3 is CASSPRLAGGTDTQYF. For the CDR3, the DNA is TGTGCCAGCAGCCCACGACTAGCGGGAGGAACGGATACGCAGTATTTT.